This T cell receptor beta chain was found in a study of cytomegalovirus exposure and HLA in healthy donors. Notes on the study in general: Some TCR beta chains (more than 150 of them) were listed as cytomegalovirus-associated. Across donors, most TCRs were seen rarely, yet some public ones were widespread. With high specificity and sensitivity, the classifier reportedly diagnosed cytomegalovirus status.

Remarks on this clone: Its antigen is undetermined.

The method was immunoSEQ multiplex PCR; TCRdb's version includes in-frame clones alone and lacks a portion of them. The sample lists 100,000 to 120,000 clones; over 85% were seen once. Trimming shortened V by 2 bases and J by 8 bases, and 9 bases separated the two germline ends. CDR3 length: 12 residues. Germline CDR1 reads MNHEY; CDR2 reads SVGAGI. The source is a young woman in good health and CMV-seronegative. The rearrangement uses TRBV6-5 and TRBJ1-2, with unresolved D. What was sequenced was PBMCs. CDR3 coding DNA: TGTGCCAGCAGTTACGGGCTTGAGGGCTACACCTTC. Its protein product is CASSYGLEGYTF.